This passage covers 24 T cell receptor beta chains from one sample sequenced in a study of OX40 agonist ivuxolimab in advanced cancers. Profiling relied on immunoSEQ multiplex PCR, and the TCRdb table lists in-frame clones only, not all of them. The table lists 60,000 to 75,000 clones, 84% of them singletons. Source: CD4+ or CD8+ T cells sorted from blood, taken in a trial of the OX40 agonist ivuxolimab. The source is an adult with an advanced solid tumor such as melanoma, head and neck, liver or kidney cancer.

The rearrangement joins TRBV6-4 to TRBJ1-6; D not certain. The CDR3 loop spans 15 amino acids. CDR1 MRHNA and CDR2 SNTAGT come from the germline V gene. Trimming took off 3 bases at V and 7 bases at J, with 13 bases between the two ends. The CDR3 loop reads CASSETGGRNSPLHF. In DNA, the CDR3 is TGTGCCAGCAGTGAAACGGGCGGCCGCAATTCACCCCTCCACTTT.

The chain carries TRBV27 and TRBJ2-4; TRBD1 agrees at 7 bases. CDR3 length: 13 amino acids. Unmatched junction bases numbered 4, after V lost 4 bases and J lost 7 bases. Germline V lookup: CDR1 MNHEY, CDR2 SMNVEV (reference sequence). CDR3 nucleotides: TGTGCCAGCAGTTCGACAGGGATCAACATTCAGTACTTC. Translating it yields CASSSTGINIQYF.

The chain employs TRBV5-6 and TRBJ2-4, with D hard to call. The V end lost 0 bases, the J end lost 0 bases, and 4 bases lay between the germline ends. The CDR3 has 14 amino acids. Per germline, CDR1 SGHDT and CDR2 YYEEEE. Here the CDR3 DNA reads TGTGCCAGCAGCTTGGGGGGAGCCAAAAACATTCAGTACTTC. As protein: CASSLGGAKNIQYF.

For this clone: One junction end disagrees with the germline gene, perhaps due to a read error. The chain uses TRBV2 and TRBJ2-7, with a tentative D call TRBD1 (6 bases). This CDR3 is built from 11 residues. The V gene's germline CDR1 is SNHLY and CDR2 FYNNEI. The CDR3 sequence: CASSEGRGAEF. As DNA, the CDR3 is TGTGCCAGCAGTGAAGGCAGGGGAGCTGAGTTC.

The chain combines TRBV10-3 with TRBJ2-1; a weak D match, TRBD2 (6 bases). The V end was cut by 7 bases, the J end by 8 bases, with 15 bases between. Germline V lookup: CDR1 ENHRY, CDR2 SYGVKD. This CDR3 region has 13 residues. The CDR3 region has the DNA TGTGCCATCACGGGACTCCTCGGCCATGAGCAGTTCTTC. It codes for CAITGLLGHEQFF.

The J gene is TRBJ2-5, the V gene TRBV10-3; D not certain. Germline V lookup: CDR1 ENHRY, CDR2 SYGVKD. The CDR3 has 11 residues. V was pared by 1 base and J by 5 bases, with 2 bases between. The CDR3 DNA sequence: TGTGCCATCAGTGAGTGGGAGACCCAGTACTTC. It codes for CAISEWETQYF.

This rearrangement joins TRBV6-5 to TRBJ1-1, with a possible D match to TRBD1 (6 bases). Between the trimmed V and J ends, which lost 4 bases and 5 bases, there was a span of 20 bases. Germline V gene data show CDR1 as MNHEY and CDR2 as SVGAGI. The CDR3 consists of 16 residues. In DNA form, the CDR3 reads TGTGCCAGCAGTTCTAGTCCCGGGACATTTTTGACTGAAGCTTTCTTT. Its protein is CASSSSPGTFLTEAFF.

The rearrangement joins TRBV7-3 to TRBJ2-7, with no clear D. This CDR3 contains 14 residues. V lost 1 base to trimming and J lost 0 bases, with 7 bases between them. Germline-derived CDR1 and CDR2 are SGHTA and FQGTGA. CDR3: CASSLKGSSYEQYF. The CDR3 DNA reads TGTGCCAGCAGCTTAAAGGGCTCCTCCTACGAGCAGTACTTC.

This clone was seen a handful of times. The chain uses TRBV5-1 and TRBJ1-2, with 7 bases fitting TRBD1. Germline CDR1 is SGHRS and CDR2 is YFSETQ. The CDR3 runs to 15 residues. J was trimmed by 4 bases and V by 3 bases; bases with no gene match: 9. Here the CDR3 DNA reads TGCGCCAGCAGCTCGACAGGGAGAGTCCCCTATGGCTACACCTTC. This translates into CASSSTGRVPYGYTF.

The V call is TRBV2, the J call TRBJ2-2; D may match TRBD1 or TRBD2 (5 bases each). With 10 bases removed from V and 6 bases from J, the gap between germline ends came to 21 bases. Per the germline V gene, CDR1 is SNHLY and CDR2 is FYNNEI. The CDR3 sequence is 15 residues long. In nucleotides, the CDR3 is TGTGCCAACCTCTTGGGACCGGGGAGTCCCGGGGAGCTGTTTTTT. Translating gives CANLLGPGSPGELFF.

This clone was counted a few times. The chain combines TRBV2 with TRBJ1-1, with 9 bases lining up with TRBD1. The trim removed 4 bases at V and 5 bases at J, leaving 2 bases unmatched. The CDR3 spans 13 residues. Looked up from germline, CDR1 is SNHLY and CDR2 is FYNNEI. CDR3 bases: TGTGCCAGCAGTGCGGACAGGGGAACTGAAGCTTTCTTT. This gives the protein CASSADRGTEAFF.

As to this clone: Relative to the germline gene, one junction end is altered; a read error may explain this. The rearrangement uses TRBV6-5 and TRBJ1-2; D perhaps matches TRBD1 (6 bases). Germline assignment: CDR1 MNHEY and CDR2 SVGAGI. The CDR3 contains 12 residues. The CDR3 DNA follows: TGTGCCAGCAGTTCAAAAGGACAGTCTTCCGCTTTC. The encoded protein is CASSSKGQSSAF.

The chain is built from TRBV5-1 and TRBJ2-1; 8 bases agree with TRBD1. Germline CDR1 is SGHRS and CDR2 is YFSETQ. CDR3 length: 15 residues. J lost 7 bases, V lost 0 bases, and 6 bases had no gene match. The CDR3 DNA reads as TGCGCCAGCAGCTTGGGCAGGGGGCATTGGAATGAGCAGTTCTTC. This translates into CASSLGRGHWNEQFF.

This chain links TRBV11-2 with TRBJ2-5, with 8 bases that match TRBD1. With 3 bases clipped from V and 4 bases from J, the junction kept 4 bases outside the gene matches. Looked up from germline, CDR1 is SGHAT and CDR2 is FQNNGV. CDR3 size: 14 residues. The CDR3 sequence is CASSFRDRSETQYF. In DNA form, the CDR3 reads TGTGCCAGCAGCTTTAGGGACAGGTCAGAGACCCAGTACTTC.

This clone was counted between two and nine times. V is TRBV2 and J is TRBJ2-5; 7 positions agree with TRBD1. With V trimmed by 7 bases and J by 4 bases, 18 bases remained unmatched. Germline CDR1 SNHLY, CDR2 FYNNEI. The CDR3 covers 17 residues. CDR3 in DNA: TGTGCCAGCATGGTTCGGGACAGCCTGATATGGGGAGAGACCCAGTACTTC. It yields the protein CASMVRDSLIWGETQYF.

The gene calls are TRBV5-1 and TRBJ2-5, with a weak D call TRBD2 (5 bases). V was shortened by 0 bases and J by 5 bases, with 23 bases between the two germline ends. The CDR3 has 18 residues. Looked up from germline, CDR1 is SGHRS and CDR2 is YFSETQ. The CDR3 region has the DNA TGCGCCAGCAGCTTGGCTCCGGCGGTGGCCAGAGAGCGGGAGACCCAGTACTTC. This sequence encodes CASSLAPAVARERETQYF.

The chain joins TRBV6-5 to TRBJ2-2; 11 bases are shared with TRBD2. CDR1 and CDR2 (germline): MNHEY, SVGAGI. V dropped 0 bases and J dropped 5; count of bases not matched to a gene: 2. The CDR3 spans 16 residues. CDR3 sequence: CASSYSVAGGTGELFF. The CDR3 bases are TGTGCCAGCAGTTACTCTGTAGCGGGAGGGACCGGGGAGCTGTTTTTT.

The V call is TRBV27, the J call TRBJ1-3; 11 bases agree with TRBD1. In germline, CDR1 is MNHEY, CDR2 SMNVEV (reference sequence). V lost 5 bases to trimming and J lost 3 bases; unmatched junction nucleotides: 6. This CDR3 is built from 16 residues. This CDR3 is CASSPLGQGVGNTIYF. In nucleotides, the CDR3 is TGTGCCAGCAGTCCTCTGGGACAGGGGGTTGGAAACACCATATATTTT.

This chain links TRBV5-5 with TRBJ2-2; weak D call: TRBD2 (7 bases). CDR1 and CDR2 from the germline V gene are SGHKS and YYEKEE (reference sequence). The V end was cut by 4 bases, the J end by 7 bases, with 20 bases between. The CDR3 spans 16 residues. The CDR3 DNA sequence: TGTGCCAGCAGCCAAGACAGGACTAGTCGTGTCGGGGAGCTGTTTTTT. Translating gives CASSQDRTSRVGELFF.

V is TRBV7-2 and J is TRBJ1-5; no definite D call. The CDR3 has 14 residues. The germline V gene has CDR1 SGHTA and CDR2 FQGNSA. The ends were cut back, 1 base at V and 7 bases at J, with 11 bases in the middle. CDR3 region: CASSLDGGSQPQHF. The CDR3 nucleotides are TGTGCCAGCAGCTTAGATGGAGGATCCCAGCCCCAGCATTTT.

This clone was seen a single time. The chain uses TRBV4-3 and TRBJ2-7, with 7 bases identical to TRBD1. Germline V gene sequence: CDR1 LGHNA, CDR2 YSLEER. The trim removed 4 bases at V and 2 bases at J, leaving 8 bases unmatched. CDR3 length: 15 amino acids. The CDR3 spells CASSPKYRGTYEQYF. CDR3 bases: TGCGCCAGCAGCCCTAAATACAGGGGTACCTACGAGCAGTACTTC.

The V call is TRBV7-2, the J call TRBJ2-3; TRBD1 might be the D (6 bases). Trimming shortened V by 5 bases and J by 5 bases, and 11 bases separated the two germline ends. CDR1 is SGHTA, CDR2 FQGNSA, per germline. This CDR3 region has 13 residues. CDR3 nucleotides: TGTGCCAGCAGCCGGGACATCGAAGATACGCAGTATTTT. Translating gives CASSRDIEDTQYF.

V usage is TRBV27 and J usage is TRBJ2-3; 10 bases are a match to TRBD2. The CDR3 length is 18 residues. Unmatched junction bases numbered 11, after V lost 5 bases and J lost 0 bases. Germline-derived CDR1 and CDR2 are MNHEY and SMNVEV (reference sequence). The CDR3 protein is CASSTSPTSGTSTDTQYF. For the CDR3, the DNA is TGTGCCAGCAGTACCTCACCCACTAGCGGGACAAGCACAGATACGCAGTATTTT.

The gene calls are TRBV30 and TRBJ1-6, with 7 bases fitting TRBD1. V was pared by 8 bases and J by 7 bases, with 11 bases of the junction left unmatched. Per germline, CDR1 GTSNPN and CDR2 SVGIG (reference sequence). The CDR3 covers 14 residues. The CDR3 sequence is CALRQGTGNSPLHF. The CDR3 bases are TGTGCCCTAAGACAGGGAACAGGGAATTCACCCCTCCACTTT.